Listed here are 10 T cell receptor beta chains from one sample, sequenced in a study of T cells in Graves' hyperthyroidism and ophthalmopathy. Researchers amplified the TCR beta CDR3 regions from RNA transcripts. First-round RT-PCR with HTBI primers amplified the TCR CDR3 region. Via MiXCR, TCRdb re-called the multiplex PCR reads, giving one row per CDR3 protein. This table has 96,000 or so distinct CDR3 sequences, 51% appearing once. The sample comprised blood. These receptors originate from a woman aged 40 to 50 with Graves' hyperthyroidism.

This chain joins TRBV29-1 and TRBJ1-1; D remains ambiguous. From germline, CDR1 is SQVTM and CDR2 ANQGSEA. This CDR3 has 11 residues. CDR3: CRRGMNTEAFF. Here the CDR3 DNA reads TGCAGACGGGGAATGAACACTGAAGCTTTCTTT.

The chain uses TRBV12-3 or TRBV12-4 and TRBJ1-1; no firm D call. V lost 6 bases and J 1 base, leaving 9 bases between the germline ends. The CDR3 runs 13 residues. This CDR3 reads CASSVAGNTEAFF. CDR3 sequence (DNA): TGTGCCAGCAGCGTAGCGGGGAACACTGAAGCTTTCTTT.

The rearrangement links TRBV10-3 to TRBJ2-5; TRBD2 agrees at 8 bases. Germline V gives CDR1 ENHRY, CDR2 SYGVKD. The V and J ends lost 8 bases and 5 bases, in that order; junction bases with no gene match: 10. The CDR3 totals 14 residues. The CDR3 is CAIGQAGELETQYF. In nucleotides, the CDR3 is TGTGCCATCGGGCAAGCGGGAGAGTTGGAGACCCAGTACTTC.

Concerning this clonotype itself: Since the CDR3 does not end with the conserved phenylalanine or tryptophan, this likely comes from a read error. This rearrangement joins TRBV6-1 to TRBJ1-2; D is perhaps TRBD1 (6 bases). Germline CDR1 MNHNS, CDR2 SASEGT. CDR3 length: 14 residues. CDR3 nucleotides: TGTGCCAGCACTGAAGAAGGGGGGAGCTATGGCTACACCTCC. As protein: CASTEEGGSYGYTS.

Details on this clonotype: The germline gene is not matched at one end of the junction; a read error may be the cause. This chain joins TRBV20-1 and TRBJ2-5; D not resolved. CDR3 length: 14 residues. In germline, CDR1 is DFQATT, CDR2 SNEGSKA (reference sequence). The CDR3 sequence: CSARDYVGQETQCF. The CDR3 bases are TGCAGTGCTAGAGATTACGTTGGTCAAGAGACCCAGTGCTTC.

Many counts were recorded for this clonotype. The chain combines TRBV7-2 with TRBJ2-7; TRBD2 aligns across 9 bases. Germline assignment: CDR1 SGHTA and CDR2 FQGNSA. Unmatched junction bases numbered 17, after V lost 4 bases and J lost 4 bases. This CDR3 is 18 amino acids long. CDR3 loop: CASSSHLPLAGYRYEQYF. CDR3 DNA: TGTGCCAGCAGCTCTCACCTTCCTCTAGCGGGGTACAGATACGAGCAGTACTTC.

V gene TRBV7-2 combines with J gene TRBJ1-3; the D is unclear. Trimming pared 11 bases from V and 4 bases from J, leaving 15 bases between. Germline V lookup: CDR1 SGHTA, CDR2 FQGNSA. This CDR3 region has 13 residues. The CDR3 coding sequence is TGTGCCTGGAGTAGGACTGCCGGAAACACCATATATTTT. Residues: CAWSRTAGNTIYF.

This clonotype was recorded at least ten times. The V gene is TRBV7-8, the J gene TRBJ1-4; D may be TRBD1 (6 bases). V was trimmed by 3 bases and J by 7 bases, leaving 21 bases between them. Germline V gives CDR1 SGHVS, CDR2 FQNEAQ. The CDR3 spans 17 residues. CDR3 loop: CASSFRGTPLLGEKLFF. The CDR3 DNA reads TGTGCCAGCAGCTTTAGGGGGACACCCTTGTTGGGTGAAAAACTGTTTTTT.

This clonotype was seen just once. The rearrangement links TRBV7-2 to TRBJ1-2; D might be TRBD1 (5 bases). The V end was cut by 3 bases, the J end by 7 bases, with 12 bases between. This CDR3 spans 13 amino acids. Germline lookup yields CDR1 SGHTA and CDR2 FQGNSA. The CDR3 DNA sequence: TGTGCCAGCAGCTTCGGTAGGGGAGGTGGCTACACCTTC. Translated, it gives CASSFGRGGGYTF. Filled out from reference TRBV7-2 and TRBJ1-2, the complete variable domain reads GAGVSQSPSNKVTEKGKDVELRCDPISGHTALYWYRQSLGQGLEFLIYFQGNSAPDKSGLPSDRFSAERTGGSVSTLTIQRTQQEDSAVYLCASSFGRGGGYTFGSGTRLTVV.

This clonotype was seen repeatedly, ten times or more. The rearrangement links TRBV20-1 to TRBJ2-7; a possible D gene is TRBD2 (6 bases). Trimming stripped 3 bases from V and 8 bases from J, with 14 bases between. Germline V gives CDR1 DFQATT, CDR2 SNEGSKA (reference sequence). This CDR3 comprises 12 residues. CDR3 loop: CSASQTSMKQYF. In nucleotides, the CDR3 is TGCAGTGCTAGCCAGACTAGTATGAAGCAGTACTTC.